This T cell receptor beta chain was sequenced in a study of blood T cell repertoires in COVID-19 (TCRdb year 2020). The study in broad terms: The collaborator samples originated in the United States, Italy and Spain and spanned the acute and convalescent phases of COVID-19. A freely available public database, intended as a resource for researchers studying the immune response to SARS-CoV-2, is where the repertoires were released. Sample metadata almost always included a de-identified subject ID, COVID-19 status, age in years and sex. The samples were drawn from the first 160 participants of the ongoing ImmuneRACE study and from under 1,500 subjects provided by 6 global collaborators. The material from the prospective study consisted of cDNA or gDNA derived from T cells, B-cell-depleted T cells, or PBMCs. Where available, HLA class I and class II types were obtained from metadata supplied by the sample provider rather than from assay-based typing. The dataset comprised deeply sampled blood TCRbeta repertoires from subjects exposed to, actively infected with, or recovered from COVID-19. General study outcomes and caveats: The amount of clinical and demographic metadata varied by source and participant and was provided uncurated.

TCRbeta CDR3 regions were amplified from genomic DNA using the immunoSEQ Assay, a bias-controlled multiplex PCR. The paper's data handling went like this. The number of nucleated cells in each sample was estimated by amplification of reference gene primers within the assay. Sequence reads were collapsed and filtered to measure the absolute abundance of every unique TCRbeta CDR3 rearrangement. For each sample, productive Simpson clonality was calculated as the square root of Simpson's diversity index across productive rearrangements. Sourced from immuneACCESS, this table was stored by TCRdb with only in-frame sequences that have V and J called. A share of the clones is absent; for the studies checked, an unresolved V gene accounts for under half, and the remainder has no known explanation. V and J calls and clone size are those listed in that table; D and trimming were worked out from the DNA. In all, the sample holds over 60,000 clones, and roughly 80% of those were seen once. In total, the top ten clones hold about an eighth of the sample.

One collaborating source in Seattle enrolled patients while the patients were actively infected and followed the patients over time throughout the course of disease. The collaborating institutions used their own protocols to collect whole blood in K2EDTA tubes. Collaborator samples were shipped for TCRbeta analysis as frozen whole blood, isolated PBMCs, or DNA extracted from either sample type. As for this clone: The clone's antigen remains unknown. Nothing much larger sits one base from this clone, and base qualities are not available.

The receptor was isolated from a man between 50 and 59 years old with COVID-19, enrolled during active disease. The sample was peripheral blood.

The sequenced DNA: TGTGCCATCGAGGTATCAGGGGGGAGTCAGCCCCAGCATTTT. The encoded protein is CAIEVSGGSQPQHF. This chain is built from TRBV10-3 and TRBJ1-5; 7 nucleotides in the junction match TRBD1. Taken from cysteine to phenylalanine, the CDR3 has 14 residues. The CDR3 DNA has 42 bases and is translated from base 1. The germline V gene gives CDR1 as ENHRY and CDR2 as SYGVKD. V and J are trimmed by 8 bases and 6 bases, and the gene matches miss 10 bases of the junction.